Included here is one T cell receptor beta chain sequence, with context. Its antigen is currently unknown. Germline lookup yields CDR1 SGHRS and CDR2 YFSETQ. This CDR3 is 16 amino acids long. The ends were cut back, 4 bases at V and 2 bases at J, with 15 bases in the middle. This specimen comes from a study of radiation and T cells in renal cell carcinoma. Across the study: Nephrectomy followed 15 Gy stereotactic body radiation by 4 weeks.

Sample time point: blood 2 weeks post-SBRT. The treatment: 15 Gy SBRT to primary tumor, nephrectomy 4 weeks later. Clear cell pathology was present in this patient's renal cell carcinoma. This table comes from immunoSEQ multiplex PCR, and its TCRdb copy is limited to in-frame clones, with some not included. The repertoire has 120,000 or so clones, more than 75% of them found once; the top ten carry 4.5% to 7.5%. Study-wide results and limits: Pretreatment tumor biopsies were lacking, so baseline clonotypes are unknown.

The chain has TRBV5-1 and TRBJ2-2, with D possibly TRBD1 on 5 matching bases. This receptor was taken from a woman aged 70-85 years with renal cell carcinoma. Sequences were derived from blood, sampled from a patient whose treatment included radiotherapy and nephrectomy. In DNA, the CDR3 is TGCGCCAGCAGCATTTTATCAGGGCCTAACACCGGGGAGCTGTTTTTT. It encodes CASSILSGPNTGELFF.